The rows below give T cell receptor beta chains drawn from one sample of a study of T cell changes during pregnancy in multiple sclerosis. Sequenced by immunoSEQ multiplex PCR; TCRdb stores in-frame clones only, minus some. The sample consists of more than 9,000 clones, around nine tenths of them appearing once. Specimen: CD8+ T cells from peripheral blood mononuclear cells, collected in the first trimester of pregnancy. The receptors were sampled from a female donor in good health, enrolled as a control in a pregnancy study. Both conserved end residues are part of each CDR3. The D gene is left open where the match is weak. Clone size is given for some rows only: seen once, a few or many times, or a class if the clone is expanded.

v_call	clone_size	j_call	d_call	cdr3_nt	cdr3_aa
TRBV6-6	-	TRBJ2-7	TRBD1	TGTGCCAGCAGCCACGGGACAGGGGACGAGCAGTACTTC	CASSHGTGDEQYF
TRBV6-5	once	TRBJ1-1	-	TGTGCCAGCAGTTACTATAGGGGCATGAACACTGAAGCTTTCTTT	CASSYYRGMNTEAFF
TRBV6-1	-	TRBJ1-1	-	TGTGCCAGCAGTGAAGCGCTTCGGCAGGGGAGCACTGAAGCTTTCTTT	CASSEALRQGSTEAFF
TRBV15	-	TRBJ1-4	-	TGTGCCACCAGCAGAGGCCAGGGGTCTACCAATTCGAGGGAAAAACTGTTTTTT	CATSRGQGSTNSREKLFF
TRBV6-5	-	TRBJ1-6	TRBD1	TGTGCCAGCAGTCGACAGGGGGCCAATTCACCCCTCCACTTT	CASSRQGANSPLHF
TRBV27	-	TRBJ2-3	TRBD1	TGTGCCAGCAAGCGGGACAGGGGCTTAGATACGCAGTATTTT	CASKRDRGLDTQYF
TRBV7-9	once	TRBJ2-3	TRBD1	TGTGCCAGCAATCCGGGACAGCGCACAGATACGCAGTATTTT	CASNPGQRTDTQYF
TRBV2	-	TRBJ1-1	TRBD1	TGTGCCATCCTACCCCTCGACAGGGCGGGCACGGAAGCTTTCTTT	CAILPLDRAGTEAFF
TRBV7-9	-	TRBJ1-1	-	TGTGCCAGCCGCGGGGGGGACACTGAAGCTTTCTTT	CASRGGDTEAFF
TRBV2	-	TRBJ2-5	TRBD1	TGTGCCAGCAGTGTTGCCGGGACAGGGTACCGTGAAGAGACCCAGTACTTC	CASSVAGTGYREETQYF
TRBV29-1	-	TRBJ1-3	TRBD1	TGCAGCGTTGAAGATCCAGGGGGCTCTGGAAACACCATATATTTT	CSVEDPGGSGNTIYF
TRBV6-4	-	TRBJ2-2	-	TGTGCCAGCAGTGATAGTACCACCGGGGAGCTGTTTTTT	CASSDSTTGELFF
TRBV7-7	-	TRBJ2-1	TRBD2	TGTGCTAGCAGCTTATCCCCGGGACTAGCGGGGCCCTACAATGAGCAGTTCTTC	CASSLSPGLAGPYNEQFF
TRBV5-6	-	TRBJ1-2	-	TGTGCCAGCAGCTACAGGACGGGTGGGTATGGCTACACCTTC	CASSYRTGGYGYTF
TRBV5-6	-	TRBJ2-1	TRBD1	TGTGCCAGCAGCCGGGAACTGGGACAGGGTTACAATGAGCAGTTCTTC	CASSRELGQGYNEQFF
TRBV6-1	-	TRBJ2-2	-	TGTGCCAGCAGTGATCTGAACACCGGGGAGCTGTTTTTT	CASSDLNTGELFF